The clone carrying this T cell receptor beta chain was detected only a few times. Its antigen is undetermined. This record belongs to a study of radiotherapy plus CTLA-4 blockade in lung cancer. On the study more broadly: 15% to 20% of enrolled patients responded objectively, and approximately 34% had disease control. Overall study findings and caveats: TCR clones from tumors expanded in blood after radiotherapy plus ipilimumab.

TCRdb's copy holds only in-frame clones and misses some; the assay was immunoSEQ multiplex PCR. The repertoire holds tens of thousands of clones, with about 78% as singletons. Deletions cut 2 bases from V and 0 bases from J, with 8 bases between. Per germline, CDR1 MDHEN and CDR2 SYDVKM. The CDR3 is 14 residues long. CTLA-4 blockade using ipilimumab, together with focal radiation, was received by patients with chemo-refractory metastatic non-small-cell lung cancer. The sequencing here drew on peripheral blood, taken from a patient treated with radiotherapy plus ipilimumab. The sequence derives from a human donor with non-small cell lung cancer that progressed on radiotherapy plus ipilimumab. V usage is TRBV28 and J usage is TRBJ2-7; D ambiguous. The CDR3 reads CASSLGAYSYEQYF. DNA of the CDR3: TGTGCCAGCAGTTTAGGTGCTTACTCCTACGAGCAGTACTTC.